The 22 T cell receptor beta chains in this list originate from one sample, sequenced in a study of blood T cell repertoires in COVID-19. TCRdb keeps only in-frame clones here, not all; method: immunoSEQ multiplex PCR. The sample shows approximately 390,000 clones, nearly 90% of them seen only once. Sequenced: PBMCs or T cells enriched from blood (not recorded which). All receptors derive from a woman aged 40 to 55 with acute COVID-19.

V is TRBV7-2 and J is TRBJ2-7; TRBD1 matches 9 bases. Germline V lookup: CDR1 SGHTA, CDR2 FQGNSA. V lost 5 bases, J lost 8 bases, and 10 bases stayed unmatched. The CDR3 has 14 residues. In nucleotides, the CDR3 is TGTGCCAGCAGCCCCACAGGGGGCGCCAGGAAGCAGTACTTC. Amino acids: CASSPTGGARKQYF.

This clone showed up just a few times. This rearrangement joins TRBV13 to TRBJ1-1; 7 nucleotides align to TRBD1. This CDR3 has 15 residues. V was clipped by 6 bases and J by 6 bases; unmatched bases: 13. In germline, CDR1 is PRHDT, CDR2 FYEKMQ (reference sequence). The CDR3 DNA is TGTGCCAGCAGGATAGGCGGGACAGTAATTGCTGAAGCTTTCTTT. Protein: CASRIGGTVIAEAFF.

This clone was picked up a small number of times. The chain employs TRBV5-1 and TRBJ2-5; TRBD1 agrees at 7 bases. Per the germline V gene, CDR1 is SGHRS and CDR2 is YFSETQ. CDR3 length: 14 amino acids. J was trimmed by 7 bases and V by 4 bases; bases with no gene match: 10. CDR3 residues: CASSQQGSGATQYF. DNA for the CDR3: TGCGCCAGCAGCCAACAGGGGTCTGGGGCGACCCAGTACTTC. The full variable domain, in which reference TRBV5-1 and TRBJ2-5 provide the parts outside the CDR3, is KAGVTQTPRYLIKTRGQQVTLSCSPISGHRSVSWYQQTPGQGLQFLFEYFSETQRNKGNFPGRFSGRQFSNSRSEMNVSTLELGDSALYLCASSQQGSGATQYFGPGTRLLVL.

This clone was counted once. The genes are TRBV12-3 or TRBV12-4 and TRBJ1-2; 7 bases agree with TRBD1. V gave up 8 bases and J gave up 2 bases; unmatched junction bases: 5. The CDR3 loop spans 13 amino acids. The CDR3 sequence is CASSRGENYGYTF. The DNA of the CDR3 is TGTGCCAGCTCCAGGGGGGAAAACTATGGCTACACCTTC.

CDR3: CASSFLSGRGETQYF. The CDR3 bases are TGTGCCAGCAGCTTTCTTTCCGGTCGGGGAGAGACCCAGTACTTC. The V call is TRBV5-6, the J call TRBJ2-5, with D maybe TRBD2 (5 bases). CDR3 size: 15 residues. V was shortened by 2 bases and J by 4 bases, with 15 bases between the two germline ends. The V gene's germline CDR1 is SGHDT and CDR2 YYEEEE.

Here the CDR3 DNA reads TGTGCCACCGGGGCAGGGGGCGGCGAGACCCAGTACTTC. Amino acids: CATGAGGGETQYF. The chain recombines TRBV10-3 with TRBJ2-5; 8 positions match TRBD1. There are 13 residues in the CDR3. V gave up 10 bases and J gave up 5 bases; unmatched junction bases: 9. Germline lookup yields CDR1 ENHRY and CDR2 SYGVKD.

V and J are TRBV29-1 and TRBJ2-3; 11 bases fit TRBD2. The CDR3 is 15 residues long. Trimming took 7 bases from V and 4 from J; bases not matched to a gene: 10. Germline V lookup: CDR1 SQVTM, CDR2 ANQGSEA. This chain's CDR3 is CSATSGTSGPDTQYF. In nucleotides, the CDR3 is TGCAGCGCTACCTCAGGGACTAGCGGACCAGATACGCAGTATTTT.

This clone was observed a handful of times. The V and J genes are TRBV3-1 (or the pseudogene TRBV3-2) and TRBJ1-6; TRBD1 aligns across 7 bases. The CDR3 is 20 residues long. V dropped 0 bases and J dropped 3; count of bases not matched to a gene: 14. The V gene's germline CDR1 is LGHDT and CDR2 YNNKEL (reference sequence). CDR3 sequence: CASSQDAPSTGKVYNSPLHF. The CDR3 nucleotides are TGTGCCAGCAGCCAAGATGCCCCGTCGACAGGGAAGGTCTATAATTCACCCCTCCACTTT.

The V and J genes are TRBV11-2 and TRBJ2-6; D is unclear. The CDR3 runs to 18 residues. The germline V and J ends were trimmed by 3 bases and 0 bases, with 15 bases remaining between them. Germline assignment: CDR1 SGHAT and CDR2 FQNNGV. The CDR3 is CASSFDTALGSGANVLTF. The CDR3 nucleotides are TGTGCCAGCAGCTTTGATACAGCCTTGGGCTCTGGGGCCAACGTCCTGACTTTC.

The V and J genes are TRBV18 and TRBJ1-3; the D is unclear. The CDR3 spans 16 residues. Trimming took 3 bases from V and 1 from J, leaving 13 bases between them. Germline V CDR1 and CDR2: KGHSH, LQKENI. Here the CDR3 reads CASSPTRGDSGNTIYF. CDR3 sequence (DNA): TGTGCCAGCTCACCGACCCGAGGAGATTCTGGAAACACCATATATTTT.

CDR3 sequence: CASSGSRGIQETQYF. DNA for the CDR3: TGTGCCAGCAGTGGTTCCAGGGGGATCCAAGAGACCCAGTACTTC. The rearrangement links TRBV2 to TRBJ2-5; 7 nucleotides match TRBD1. Trimming at V came to 4 bases and at J to 1 base, leaving 6 bases not matched to a gene. Germline CDR1 is SNHLY and CDR2 is FYNNEI. The CDR3 extends over 15 amino acids.

This clone was detected only a few times. CDR3 sequence reads: CASSQDMNQPQHF. In DNA form, the CDR3 reads TGTGCCAGCAGCCAAGATATGAATCAGCCCCAGCATTTT. J is TRBJ1-5 and V is TRBV14; no clear D. The ends were cut back, 0 bases at V and 4 bases at J, with 4 bases in the middle. The CDR3 has 13 residues. CDR1 SGHDN and CDR2 FVKESK come from the germline V gene.

The rearrangement links TRBV5-1 to TRBJ2-7; 12 bases map to TRBD2. CDR3 length equals 17 residues. Germline-derived CDR1 and CDR2 are SGHRS and YFSETQ. V shed 0 bases, J shed 5 bases, and the junction held 9 bases outside the gene matches. The chain's CDR3 is CASSLVASGGALHEQYF. CDR3 in DNA: TGCGCCAGCAGCTTGGTTGCTAGCGGGGGGGCGCTTCACGAGCAGTACTTC.

This chain links TRBV3-1 (or the pseudogene TRBV3-2) with TRBJ2-5, with 7 bases identical to TRBD1. Germline trimming cut 3 bases from V and 7 bases from J; bases unmatched to any gene: 14. The CDR3 runs to 16 residues. The V gene's germline CDR1 is LGHDT and CDR2 YNNKEL (reference sequence). CDR3 in amino acids: CASSQIGGDRRLTQYF. The CDR3 DNA sequence: TGTGCCAGCAGCCAGATAGGTGGGGACAGAAGATTGACCCAGTACTTC.

V and J are TRBV5-1 and TRBJ1-4, with D possibly being TRBD1 (6 bases). Trimming took 0 bases from V and 2 from J, leaving 11 bases between them. Germline CDR1 and CDR2: SGHRS and YFSETQ. The CDR3 totals 16 residues. The CDR3, as DNA: TGCGCCAGCAGCTTGGAAGGCAGGGGCACTAATGAAAAACTGTTTTTT. Its protein product is CASSLEGRGTNEKLFF.

This chain connects TRBV29-1 to TRBJ1-4, with 9 bases identical to TRBD1. Germline trimming cut 4 bases from V and 7 bases from J; bases unmatched to any gene: 4. The CDR3 is 13 amino acids. Germline CDR1 SQVTM, CDR2 ANQGSEA. CDR3 sequence (DNA): TGCAGCGTTGGACAGGGGGTGGGTGAAAAACTGTTTTTT. This codes for CSVGQGVGEKLFF.

Comments on this clone: One end of the junction varies from germline; a read error may be responsible. CDR3 loop: CASSIAPGTGLYEQYF. The CDR3 DNA follows: TGTGCCAGCAGCATAGCCCCCGGGACAGGGTTATACGAGCAGTACTTC. The chain carries TRBV7-8 and TRBJ2-7; 9 bases line up with TRBD1. The germline CDR1 and CDR2 sequences are SGHVS and FQNEAQ. The CDR3 has 16 residues.

The chain employs TRBV13 and TRBJ1-2; D gene unclear. CDR1 is PRHDT and CDR2 is FYEKMQ in the germline V gene (reference sequence). The V end was cut by 5 bases, the J end by 8 bases, with 12 bases between. The CDR3 covers 12 residues. The CDR3 DNA is TGTGCCAGCAGCATCACGGCGGGAGGCTACACCTTC. Translated: CASSITAGGYTF.

Written as DNA, the CDR3 is TGTGCCAGCAGTATTACAGGGGACGAGCAGTACTTC. This encodes CASSITGDEQYF. V gene TRBV12-3 or TRBV12-4 combines with J gene TRBJ2-7; TRBD1 matches at 7 bases. V lost 5 bases and J lost 5; bases outside the gene matches: 3. The CDR3 has 12 residues.

The rearrangement joins TRBV12-5 to TRBJ1-1; D may be TRBD1 (5 bases). The ends were cut back, 0 bases at V and 4 bases at J, with 12 bases in the middle. This CDR3 is 15 amino acids long. The germline V gene has CDR1 LGHNT and CDR2 FRNRAP. CDR3 nucleotides: TGTGCTAGTGGTTTGGTAGTAAGGGGATCCACTGAAGCTTTCTTT. Protein: CASGLVVRGSTEAFF.

V is TRBV7-9 and J is TRBJ1-1; 9 bases match TRBD1. Germline V lookup: CDR1 SEHNR, CDR2 FQNEAQ (reference sequence). The CDR3 consists of 14 residues. V gave up 5 bases and J gave up 7 bases; unmatched junction bases: 8. The CDR3 loop is CASSPRDRAGEAFF. The CDR3 bases are TGTGCCAGCAGCCCCCGGGACAGGGCGGGTGAAGCTTTCTTT.

This sequence joins TRBV21-1 and TRBJ2-4; TRBD2 was called by the table and not checked on the DNA. TRBV21-1 is described as a pseudogene. CDR3 length: 17 residues. CDR3: CASSSLGQTIDKNIQYF. Here the CDR3 DNA reads TGTGCCAGCAGCAGTCTAGGGCAGACTATAGACAAAAACATTCAGTACTTC.